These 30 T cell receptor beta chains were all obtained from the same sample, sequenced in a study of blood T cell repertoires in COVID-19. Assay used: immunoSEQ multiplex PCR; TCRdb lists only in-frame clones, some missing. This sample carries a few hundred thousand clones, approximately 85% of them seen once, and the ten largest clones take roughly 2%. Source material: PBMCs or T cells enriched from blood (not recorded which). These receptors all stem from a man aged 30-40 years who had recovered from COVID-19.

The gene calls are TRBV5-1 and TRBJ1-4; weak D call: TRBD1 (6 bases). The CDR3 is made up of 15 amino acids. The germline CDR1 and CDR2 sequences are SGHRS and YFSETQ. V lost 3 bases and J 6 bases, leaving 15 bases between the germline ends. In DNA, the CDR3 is TGCGCCAGCAGCTCAAGTGGGGGCGGCCATGAAAAACTGTTTTTT. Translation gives CASSSSGGGHEKLFF.

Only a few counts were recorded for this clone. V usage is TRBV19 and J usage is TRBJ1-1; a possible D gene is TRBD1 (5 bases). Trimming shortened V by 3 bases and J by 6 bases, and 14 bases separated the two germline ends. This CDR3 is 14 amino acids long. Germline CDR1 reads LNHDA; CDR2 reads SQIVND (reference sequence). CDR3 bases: TGTGCCAGTAGTATCGGCGGGGGGACCCCTGAAGCTTTCTTT. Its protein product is CASSIGGGTPEAFF.

CDR3 sequence: CASSLSVGNQPQHF. As DNA, the CDR3 is TGCGCCAGCAGCCTCTCGGTGGGCAATCAGCCCCAGCATTTT. This chain joins TRBV4-1 and TRBJ1-5; D is unclear. This CDR3 has 14 amino acids. V lost 4 bases, J lost 2 bases, and 9 bases lay in between. From germline, CDR1 is MGHRA and CDR2 YSYEKL.

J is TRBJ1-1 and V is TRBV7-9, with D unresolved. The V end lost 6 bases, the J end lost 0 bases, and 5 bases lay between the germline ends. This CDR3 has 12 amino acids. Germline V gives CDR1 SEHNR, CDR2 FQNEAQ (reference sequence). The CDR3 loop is CASRGMNTEAFF. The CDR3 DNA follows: TGTGCCAGCAGGGGCATGAACACTGAAGCTTTCTTT.

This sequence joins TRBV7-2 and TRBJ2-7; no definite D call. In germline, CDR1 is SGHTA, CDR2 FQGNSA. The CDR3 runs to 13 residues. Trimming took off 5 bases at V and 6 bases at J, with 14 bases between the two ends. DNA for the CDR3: TGTGCCAGCAGCCCACCGGTGTTCGTCGAGCAGTACTTC. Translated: CASSPPVFVEQYF.

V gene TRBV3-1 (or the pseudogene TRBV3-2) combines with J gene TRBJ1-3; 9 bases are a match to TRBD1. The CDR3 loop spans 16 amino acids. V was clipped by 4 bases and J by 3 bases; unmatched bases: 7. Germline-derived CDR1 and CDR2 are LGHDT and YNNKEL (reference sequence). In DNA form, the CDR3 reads TGTGCCAGCAGCCCCCAACAGGGGGCAAGTGGAAACACCATATATTTT. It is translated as CASSPQQGASGNTIYF.

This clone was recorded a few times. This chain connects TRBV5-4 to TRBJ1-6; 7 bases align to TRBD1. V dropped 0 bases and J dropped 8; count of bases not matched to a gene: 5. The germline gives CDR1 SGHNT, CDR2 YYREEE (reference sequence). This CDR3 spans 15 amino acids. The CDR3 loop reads CASSLAWGQHSPLHF. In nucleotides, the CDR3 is TGTGCCAGCAGCTTGGCTTGGGGACAGCATTCACCCCTCCACTTT.

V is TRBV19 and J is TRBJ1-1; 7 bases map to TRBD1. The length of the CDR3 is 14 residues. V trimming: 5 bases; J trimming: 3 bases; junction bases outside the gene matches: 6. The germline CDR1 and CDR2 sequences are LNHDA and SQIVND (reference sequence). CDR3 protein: CASSARTGDTEAFF. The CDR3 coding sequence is TGTGCCAGTAGTGCCCGTACAGGGGACACTGAAGCTTTCTTT.

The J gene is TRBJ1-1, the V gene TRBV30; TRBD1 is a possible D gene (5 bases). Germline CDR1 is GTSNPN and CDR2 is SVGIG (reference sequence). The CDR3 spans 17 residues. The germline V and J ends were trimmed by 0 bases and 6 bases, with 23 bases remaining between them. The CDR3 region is CAWSVGRPGLPRAEAFF. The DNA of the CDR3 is TGTGCCTGGAGTGTAGGCAGACCGGGACTCCCCAGGGCTGAAGCTTTCTTT. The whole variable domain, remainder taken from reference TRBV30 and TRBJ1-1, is SQTIHQWPATLVQPVGSPLSLECTVEGTSNPNLYWYRQAAGRGLQLLFYSVGIGQISSEVPQNLSASRPQDRQFILSSKKLLLSDSGFYLCAWSVGRPGLPRAEAFFGQGTRLTVV.

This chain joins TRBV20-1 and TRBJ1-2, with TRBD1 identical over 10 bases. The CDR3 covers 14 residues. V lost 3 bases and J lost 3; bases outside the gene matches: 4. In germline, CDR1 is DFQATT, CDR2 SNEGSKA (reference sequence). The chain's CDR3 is CSASYGTGDYGYTF. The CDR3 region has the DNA TGCAGTGCTAGTTATGGGACAGGGGACTATGGCTACACCTTC.

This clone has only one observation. CDR3 nucleotide sequence: TGTGCCAGCTCACCACCGCAGGGTGACTTTGAAAAACTGTTTTTT. Translation gives CASSPPQGDFEKLFF. V and J are TRBV18 and TRBJ1-4, with D possibly matching TRBD1 (5 bases). There are 15 residues in the CDR3. CDR1 KGHSH and CDR2 LQKENI come from the germline V gene. Trimming removed 0 bases from V and 7 bases from J, with 12 bases in between.

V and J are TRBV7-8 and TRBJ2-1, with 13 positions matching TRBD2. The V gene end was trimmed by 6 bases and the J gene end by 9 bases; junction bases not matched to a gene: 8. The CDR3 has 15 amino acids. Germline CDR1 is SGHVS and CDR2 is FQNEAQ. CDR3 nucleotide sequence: TGTGCCAGCAGGCAAACTAGCGGGGGGGCCTTTGAGCAGTTCTTC. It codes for CASRQTSGGAFEQFF.

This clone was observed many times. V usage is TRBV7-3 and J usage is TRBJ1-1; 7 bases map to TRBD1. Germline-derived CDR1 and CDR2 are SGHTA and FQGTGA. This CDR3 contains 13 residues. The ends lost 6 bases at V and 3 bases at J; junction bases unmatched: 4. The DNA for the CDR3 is TGTGCCAGCAGTACTACAGGGGACACTGAAGCTTTCTTT. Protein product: CASSTTGDTEAFF.

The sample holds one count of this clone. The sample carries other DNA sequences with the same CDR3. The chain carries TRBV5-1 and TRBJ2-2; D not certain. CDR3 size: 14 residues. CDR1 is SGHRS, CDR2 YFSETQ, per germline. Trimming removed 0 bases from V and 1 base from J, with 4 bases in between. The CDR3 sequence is CASSLGQNTGELFF. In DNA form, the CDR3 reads TGCGCCAGCAGCTTGGGTCAGAACACCGGGGAGCTGTTTTTT.

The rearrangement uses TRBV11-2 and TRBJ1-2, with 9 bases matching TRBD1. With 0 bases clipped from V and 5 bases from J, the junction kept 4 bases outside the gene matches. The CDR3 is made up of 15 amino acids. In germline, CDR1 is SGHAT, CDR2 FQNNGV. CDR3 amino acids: CASSLDRGTGYGYTF. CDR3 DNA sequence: TGTGCCAGCAGCTTAGATCGTGGGACAGGGTATGGCTACACCTTC.

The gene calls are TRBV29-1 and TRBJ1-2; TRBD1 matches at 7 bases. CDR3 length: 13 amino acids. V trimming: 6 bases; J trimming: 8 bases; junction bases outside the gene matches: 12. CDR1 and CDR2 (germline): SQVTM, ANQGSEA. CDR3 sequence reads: CSVPGAGGRGYTF. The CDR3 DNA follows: TGCAGCGTCCCGGGGGCAGGGGGAAGAGGCTACACCTTC.

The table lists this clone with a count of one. The CDR3 sequence is CASSRNFGALNTGELFF. CDR3 DNA sequence: TGCGCCAGCAGCCGGAATTTTGGGGCGTTAAACACCGGGGAGCTGTTTTTT. The chain employs TRBV4-3 and TRBJ2-2, with D possibly TRBD1 on 5 matching bases. CDR3 length: 17 residues. Trimming removed 4 bases from V and 2 bases from J, with 17 bases in between. CDR1 is LGHNA, CDR2 YSLEER, per germline.

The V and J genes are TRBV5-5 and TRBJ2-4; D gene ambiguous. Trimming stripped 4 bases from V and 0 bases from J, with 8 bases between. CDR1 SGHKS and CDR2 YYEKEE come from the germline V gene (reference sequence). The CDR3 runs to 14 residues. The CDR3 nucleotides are TGTGCCAGCAGCCCCCAACTAGCCAAAAACATTCAGTACTTC. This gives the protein CASSPQLAKNIQYF.

The CDR3 sequence is CASSPGGGGLYEQYF. CDR3 nucleotide sequence: TGTGCCAGCAGCCCGGGGGGCGGGGGGTTGTACGAGCAGTACTTC. The chain links TRBV11-2 to TRBJ2-7, with 8 bases identical to TRBD2. Losses at the gene ends were 5 bases for V and 4 bases for J; bases not matched to a gene: 10. Germline V gene data show CDR1 as SGHAT and CDR2 as FQNNGV. This CDR3 region has 15 residues. The full variable domain, rest sourced from reference TRBV11-2 and TRBJ2-7, is EAGVAQSPRYKIIEKRQSVAFWCNPISGHATLYWYQQILGQGPKLLIQFQNNGVVDDSQLPKDRFSAERLKGVDSTLKIQPAKLEDSAVYLCASSPGGGGLYEQYFGPGTRLTVT.

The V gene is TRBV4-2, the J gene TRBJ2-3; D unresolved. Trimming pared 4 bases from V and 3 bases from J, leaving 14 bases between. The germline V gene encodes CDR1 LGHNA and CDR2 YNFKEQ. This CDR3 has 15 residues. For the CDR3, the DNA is TGTGCCAGCAGCCCCCCCGAGGAATTGACAGATACGCAGTATTTT. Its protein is CASSPPEELTDTQYF.

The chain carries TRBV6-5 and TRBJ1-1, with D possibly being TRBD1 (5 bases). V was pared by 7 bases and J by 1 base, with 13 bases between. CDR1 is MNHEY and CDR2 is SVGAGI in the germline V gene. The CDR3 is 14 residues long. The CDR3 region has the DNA TGTGCCAGCATGTTGGGACTGGGGAACACTGAAGCTTTCTTT. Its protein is CASMLGLGNTEAFF.

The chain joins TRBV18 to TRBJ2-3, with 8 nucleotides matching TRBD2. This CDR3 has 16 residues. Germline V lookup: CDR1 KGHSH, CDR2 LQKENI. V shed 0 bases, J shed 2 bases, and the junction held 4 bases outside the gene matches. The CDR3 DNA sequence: TGTGCCAGCTCACCACCGTGGCGGGGGGACACAGATACGCAGTATTTT. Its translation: CASSPPWRGDTDTQYF.

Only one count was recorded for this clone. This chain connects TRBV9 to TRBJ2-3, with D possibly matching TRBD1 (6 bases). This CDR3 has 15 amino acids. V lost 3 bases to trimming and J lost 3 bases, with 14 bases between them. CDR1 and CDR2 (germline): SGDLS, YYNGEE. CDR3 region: CASSARQVRTDTQYF. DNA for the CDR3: TGTGCCAGCAGCGCCAGACAGGTACGGACAGATACGCAGTATTTT.

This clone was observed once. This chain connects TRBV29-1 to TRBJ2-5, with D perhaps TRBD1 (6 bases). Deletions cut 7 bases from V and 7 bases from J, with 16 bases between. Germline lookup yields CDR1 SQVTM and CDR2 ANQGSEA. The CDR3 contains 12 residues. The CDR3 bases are TGCAGCGCCGGGGCGGACAGCGGGACCCAGTACTTC. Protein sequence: CSAGADSGTQYF.

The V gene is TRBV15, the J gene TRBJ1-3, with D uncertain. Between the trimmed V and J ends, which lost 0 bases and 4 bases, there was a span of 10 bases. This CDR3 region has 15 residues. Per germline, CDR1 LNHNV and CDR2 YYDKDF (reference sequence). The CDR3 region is CATSRDSGGGNTIYF. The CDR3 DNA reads TGTGCCACCAGCAGAGATTCAGGTGGCGGAAACACCATATATTTT.

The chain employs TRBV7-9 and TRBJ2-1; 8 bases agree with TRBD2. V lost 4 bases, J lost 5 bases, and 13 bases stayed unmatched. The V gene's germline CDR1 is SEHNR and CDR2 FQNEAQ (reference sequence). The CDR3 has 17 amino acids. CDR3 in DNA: TGTGCCAGCAGCTCTTCCACCGGGACTAGTTACCACAATGAGCAGTTCTTC. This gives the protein CASSSSTGTSYHNEQFF.

The CDR3 region has the DNA TGTGCCAGTAGTATAGTGTCCGACTTGGGTGGCTACACCTTC. It specifies CASSIVSDLGGYTF. The rearrangement links TRBV19 to TRBJ1-2, with D unresolved. Per germline, CDR1 LNHDA and CDR2 SQIVND (reference sequence). This CDR3 comprises 14 residues. Trimming removed 1 base at V and 7 bases at J, with 13 bases between.

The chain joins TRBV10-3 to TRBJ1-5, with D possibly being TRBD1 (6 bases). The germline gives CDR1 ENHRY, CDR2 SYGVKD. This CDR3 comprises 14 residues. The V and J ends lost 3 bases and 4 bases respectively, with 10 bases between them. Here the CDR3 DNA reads TGTGCCATCAGTGACTCGAGGGGGAATCAGCCCCAGCATTTT. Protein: CAISDSRGNQPQHF.

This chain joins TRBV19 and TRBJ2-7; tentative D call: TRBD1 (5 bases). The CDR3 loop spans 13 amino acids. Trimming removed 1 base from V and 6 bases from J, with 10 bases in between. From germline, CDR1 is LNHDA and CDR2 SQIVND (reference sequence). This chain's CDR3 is CASSIVQGSEQYF. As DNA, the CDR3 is TGTGCCAGTAGTATAGTCCAGGGCTCCGAGCAGTACTTC.

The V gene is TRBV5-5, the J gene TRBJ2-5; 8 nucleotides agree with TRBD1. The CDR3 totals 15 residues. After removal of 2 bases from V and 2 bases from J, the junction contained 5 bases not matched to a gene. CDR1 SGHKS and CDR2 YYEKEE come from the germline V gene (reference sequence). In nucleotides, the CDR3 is TGTGCCAGCAGCTTTCGGACAGGGCCTCAAGAGACCCAGTACTTC. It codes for CASSFRTGPQETQYF.